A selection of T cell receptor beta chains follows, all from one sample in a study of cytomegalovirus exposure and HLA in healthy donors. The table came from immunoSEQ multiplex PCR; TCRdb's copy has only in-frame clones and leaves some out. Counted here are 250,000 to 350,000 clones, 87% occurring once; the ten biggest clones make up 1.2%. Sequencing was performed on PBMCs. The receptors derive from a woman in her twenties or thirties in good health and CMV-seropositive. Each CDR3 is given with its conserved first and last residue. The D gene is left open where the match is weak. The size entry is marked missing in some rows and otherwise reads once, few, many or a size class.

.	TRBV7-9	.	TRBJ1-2	CASSLTPGSDYGYTF	TGTGCCAGCAGCTTAACCCCCGGCAGTGACTATGGCTACACCTTC
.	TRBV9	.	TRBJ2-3	CASSVVPSPSDTQYF	TGTGCCAGCAGCGTAGTCCCCAGCCCTTCGGATACGCAGTATTTT
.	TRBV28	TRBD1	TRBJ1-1	CASSPYRWTGGNTEAFF	TGTGCCAGCAGTCCCTACCGTTGGACAGGGGGGAACACTGAAGCTTTCTTT
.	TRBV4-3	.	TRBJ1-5	CASSQDLGGKEPQHF	TGCGCCAGCAGCCAAGATTTAGGGGGTAAGGAGCCCCAGCATTTT
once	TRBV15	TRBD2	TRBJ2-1	CATLQRGGLNEQFF	TGTGCCACCTTACAGCGGGGGGGCTTGAATGAGCAGTTCTTC
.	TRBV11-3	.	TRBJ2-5	CASSSGVSGETQYF	TGTGCCAGCAGCTCGGGTGTTTCGGGGGAGACCCAGTACTTC
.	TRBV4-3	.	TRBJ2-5	CASSQEIAQETQYF	TGCGCCAGCAGCCAAGAAATAGCCCAAGAGACCCAGTACTTC
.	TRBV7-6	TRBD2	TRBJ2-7	CASSLGLAGPYEQYF	TGTGCCAGCAGCTTAGGTCTAGCGGGACCTTACGAGCAGTACTTC
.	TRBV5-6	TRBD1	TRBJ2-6	CASSLGRDRRAGANVLTF	TGTGCCAGCAGCTTGGGTCGGGACAGGCGAGCTGGGGCCAACGTCCTGACTTTC
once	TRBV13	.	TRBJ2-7	CASHQSGNYEQYF	TGTGCCAGCCATCAAAGCGGCAACTACGAGCAGTACTTC
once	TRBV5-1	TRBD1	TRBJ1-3	CASSMTGPYSGNTIYF	TGCGCCAGCAGCATGACAGGGCCCTATTCTGGAAACACCATATATTTT
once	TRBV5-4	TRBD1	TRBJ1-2	CASSLSGGDYGYTF	TGTGCCAGCAGCTTGTCAGGGGGTGACTATGGCTACACCTTC
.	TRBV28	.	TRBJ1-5	CASRAELSNQPQHF	TGTGCCAGCCGGGCAGAACTTAGCAATCAGCCCCAGCATTTT
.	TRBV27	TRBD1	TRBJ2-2	CASSLLRTGGTGELFF	TGTGCCAGCAGTTTACTCCGGACAGGGGGCACCGGGGAGCTGTTTTTT
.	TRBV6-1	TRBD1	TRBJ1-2	CASSEDRAYGYTF	TGTGCCAGCAGCGAGGACAGGGCTTATGGCTACACCTTC
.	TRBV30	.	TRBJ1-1	CAWRRYEAFF	TGTGCCTGGAGGCGGTATGAAGCTTTCTTT
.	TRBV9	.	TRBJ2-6	CASSVGGGLPNSGANVLTF	TGTGCCAGCAGCGTAGGTGGTGGACTCCCCAACTCTGGGGCCAACGTCCTGACTTTC
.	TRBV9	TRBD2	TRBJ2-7	CASSGSGSNEQYF	TGTGCCAGCAGCGGAAGCGGGAGCAACGAGCAGTACTTC
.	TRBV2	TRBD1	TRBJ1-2	CASVLGQARGETF	TGTGCCAGCGTATTGGGACAGGCGAGAGGTGAGACCTTC
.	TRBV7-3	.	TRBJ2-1	CASSFSASNEQFF	TGTGCCAGCAGCTTTTCAGCGTCCAATGAGCAGTTCTTC
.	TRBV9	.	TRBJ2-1	CASSVASGGGNEQFF	TGTGCCAGCAGCGTAGCTAGCGGAGGGGGCAATGAGCAGTTCTTC
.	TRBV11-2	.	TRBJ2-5	CASSLGQTGTSQETQYF	TGTGCCAGCAGCTTAGGGCAGACCGGGACATCCCAAGAGACCCAGTACTTC
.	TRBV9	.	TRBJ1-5	CASSVGGAGNQPQHF	TGTGCCAGCAGCGTAGGGGGGGCGGGCAATCAGCCCCAGCATTTT
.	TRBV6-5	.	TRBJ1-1	CASSSYTEAFF	TGTGCCAGCAGTTCATACACTGAAGCTTTCTTT
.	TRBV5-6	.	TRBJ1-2	CASSLGSVDYGYTF	TGTGCCAGCAGCTTAGGGTCAGTAGACTATGGCTACACCTTC
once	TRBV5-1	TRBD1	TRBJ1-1	CASSLWDGQVAEAFF	TGCGCCAGCAGCTTGTGGGATGGACAGGTGGCTGAAGCTTTCTTT
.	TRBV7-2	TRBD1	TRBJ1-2	CASSLAVYQGTDANYGYTF	TGTGCCAGCAGCTTAGCGGTGTATCAGGGGACAGATGCTAACTATGGCTACACCTTC
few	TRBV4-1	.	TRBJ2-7	CASSRDGQYEQYF	TGCGCCAGCAGCCGGGACGGCCAGTACGAGCAGTACTTC
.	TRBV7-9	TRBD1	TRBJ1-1	CASRSDRGRGTEAFF	TGTGCCAGCAGGTCAGACAGGGGCCGGGGCACTGAAGCTTTCTTT
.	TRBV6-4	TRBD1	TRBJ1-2	CASSEGTGGYGYTF	TGTGCCAGCAGTGAGGGGACAGGGGGCTATGGCTACACCTTC
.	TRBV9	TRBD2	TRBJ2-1	CASSVPSGGSTSYNEQFF	TGTGCCAGCAGCGTTCCTAGCGGGGGGTCAACCTCCTACAATGAGCAGTTCTTC
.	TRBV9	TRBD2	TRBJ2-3	CASSVAGGGTDTQYF	TGTGCCAGCAGCGTAGCGGGGGGGGGCACAGATACGCAGTATTTT
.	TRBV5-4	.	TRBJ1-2	CASSAGPGGNYGYTF	TGTGCCAGCAGCGCCGGTCCGGGGGGCAACTATGGCTACACCTTC
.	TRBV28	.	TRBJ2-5	CASSSSQETQYF	TGTGCCAGCAGTTCAAGCCAAGAGACCCAGTACTTC
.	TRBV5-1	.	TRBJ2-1	CASRSDGPAEQFF	TGCGCCAGCAGATCAGACGGACCGGCCGAGCAGTTCTTC
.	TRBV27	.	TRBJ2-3	CASSLGGGGDTQYF	TGTGCCAGCAGTTTAGGAGGTGGGGGGGATACGCAGTATTTT
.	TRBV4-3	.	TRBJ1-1	CASTSRGQNTEAFF	TGCGCCAGCACATCTCGTGGACAGAACACTGAAGCTTTCTTT
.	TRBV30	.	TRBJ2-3	CAWSVTEDTQYF	TGTGCCTGGAGTGTAACGGAAGATACGCAGTATTTT
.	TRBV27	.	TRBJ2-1	CASKGSYNEQFF	TGTGCCAGCAAAGGTTCCTACAATGAGCAGTTCTTC
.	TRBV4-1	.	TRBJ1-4	CASSQGGPWNEKLFF	TGCGCCAGCAGCCAAGGGGGACCTTGGAATGAAAAACTGTTTTTT
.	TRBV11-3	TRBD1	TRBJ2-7	CASSTGQRNEQYF	TGTGCCAGCAGCACGGGACAGCGGAACGAGCAGTACTTC
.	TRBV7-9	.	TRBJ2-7	CASSKGQSYEQYF	TGTGCCAGCAGCAAAGGACAGTCCTACGAGCAGTACTTC
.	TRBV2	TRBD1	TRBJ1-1	CASRDTGDGTEAFF	TGTGCCAGCAGGGATACAGGGGATGGCACTGAAGCTTTCTTT
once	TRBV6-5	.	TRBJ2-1	CASSYEGPNEQFF	TGTGCCAGCAGTTACGAGGGGCCGAATGAGCAGTTCTTC
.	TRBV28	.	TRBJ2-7	CASSFNGLGEQYF	TGTGCCAGCAGTTTTAATGGTCTGGGAGAGCAGTACTTC
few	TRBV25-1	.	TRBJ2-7	CASSEVGGASYEQYF	TGTGCCAGCAGTGAAGTGGGGGGGGCTTCCTACGAGCAGTACTTC
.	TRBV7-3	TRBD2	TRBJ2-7	CASSLASGGPYEQYF	TGTGCCAGCAGCTTAGCTAGCGGGGGACCTTACGAGCAGTACTTC
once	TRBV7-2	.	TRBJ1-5	CASSRRQGWTDHSNQPQHF	TGTGCCAGCAGCCGTCGCCAAGGATGGACAGATCATAGCAATCAGCCCCAGCATTTT
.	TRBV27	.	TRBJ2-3	CASSSITDTQYF	TGTGCCAGCAGTTCCATCACAGATACGCAGTATTTT
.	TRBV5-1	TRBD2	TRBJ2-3	CASRTMTSVSTDTQYF	TGCGCCAGCAGAACCATGACTAGCGTGAGCACAGATACGCAGTATTTT
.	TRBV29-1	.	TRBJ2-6	CSVVQGEVSGANVLTF	TGCAGCGTTGTGCAGGGGGAGGTCTCTGGGGCCAACGTCCTGACTTTC
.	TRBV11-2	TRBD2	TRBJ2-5	CASRRWTSAQETQYF	TGTGCCAGCAGGCGATGGACTAGCGCGCAAGAGACCCAGTACTTC
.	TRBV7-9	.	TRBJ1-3	CASSLVVGSSGNTIYF	TGTGCCAGCAGCTTAGTTGTGGGAAGCTCTGGAAACACCATATATTTT
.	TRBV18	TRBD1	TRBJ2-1	CASSLRTGENEQFF	TGTGCCAGCTCATTGAGGACAGGTGAGAATGAGCAGTTCTTC
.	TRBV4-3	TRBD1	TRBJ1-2	CASSQGRGRDGYTF	TGCGCCAGCAGCCAAGGCAGGGGGCGAGATGGCTACACCTTC
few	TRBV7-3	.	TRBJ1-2	CASSLEASGEGYTF	TGTGCCAGCAGCTTAGAGGCTTCGGGGGAGGGCTACACCTTC
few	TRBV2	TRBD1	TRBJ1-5	CASSETGGGDQPQHF	TGTGCCAGCAGTGAGACAGGGGGAGGAGATCAGCCCCAGCATTTT
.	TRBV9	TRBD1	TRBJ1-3	CASSPGQGSTGNTIYF	TGTGCCAGCAGCCCGGGACAGGGCTCGACTGGAAACACCATATATTTT
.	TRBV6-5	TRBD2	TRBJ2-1	CASSYSFSGYKNEQFF	TGTGCCAGCAGTTACTCGTTTAGCGGGTACAAAAATGAGCAGTTCTTC
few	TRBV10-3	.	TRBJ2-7	CAISEQKYEQYF	TGTGCCATCAGTGAACAAAAATACGAGCAGTACTTC